Listed here is a single TCR beta chain. This sample was included in a study of blood T cell repertoires in COVID-19. Study details: Researchers got acute and convalescent COVID-19 samples from the United States, Italy and Spain.

The repertoire was sequenced with immunoSEQ multiplex PCR; TCRdb's copy has only in-frame clones and lacks some. The profile covers 200,000 to 300,000 clones, with around nine tenths appearing a single time and around 10% taken by the ten largest. With V trimmed by 7 bases and J by 2 bases, 1 base remained unmatched. The CDR3 spans 12 residues. Germline CDR1 reads MNHEY; CDR2 reads SVGAGI. Specimen: peripheral blood. The clonotype comes from a man aged 40-50 years who had recovered from COVID-19. The chain joins TRBV6-5 to TRBJ2-7; 8 positions agree with TRBD2. The CDR3 region has the DNA TGTGCCAGCACCGGGGGGGCCTACGAGCAGTACTTC. Translated: CASTGGAYEQYF.